These T cell receptor beta chains were read from a single sample in a study of blood T cell repertoires in COVID-19. Generated by immunoSEQ multiplex PCR, the TCRdb table keeps only in-frame clones and is missing some. In the table there are fewer than 300,000 clones, approximately 85% of which are singletons. What was sequenced was peripheral blood. The receptors here all came from a human donor with COVID-19, enrolled during active disease. The donor label of this sample is uncertain. The CDR3 runs from the conserved cysteine through the conserved F or W. The D gene is left open where the match is weak. The size of a clone is reported for some rows only, either as once, few or many, or as a class for expanded clones.

size	V	D	J	CDR3	DNA
-	TRBV5-1	TRBD1	TRBJ1-1	CASSRDREAMNTEAFF	TGCGCCAGCAGCCGGGACAGGGAGGCAATGAACACTGAAGCTTTCTTT
-	TRBV19	-	TRBJ2-7	CASTGAAYEQYF	TGTGCCAGTACAGGGGCCGCCTACGAGCAGTACTTC
-	TRBV20-1	TRBD1	TRBJ1-2	CSVGGGHGYTF	TGCAGTGTAGGAGGGGGCCATGGCTACACCTTC
-	TRBV7-3	TRBD2	TRBJ2-5	CASSHGEWEGGGETQYF	TGTGCCAGCAGCCACGGGGAGTGGGAGGGAGGAGGGGAGACCCAGTACTTC
-	TRBV28	-	TRBJ1-2	CASRYQRSNYGYTF	TGTGCCAGCCGCTACCAGCGTTCCAACTATGGCTACACCTTC
-	TRBV5-4	-	TRBJ1-6	CASSPGGNSPLHF	TGTGCCAGCAGCCCGGGGGGGAATTCACCCCTCCACTTT
-	TRBV29-1	-	TRBJ1-2	CSARTASAYGYTF	TGCAGCGCCCGGACAGCCTCCGCCTATGGCTACACCTTC
-	TRBV19	-	TRBJ1-6	CASSGPGQLENSPLHF	TGTGCCAGTAGCGGACCCGGACAGCTAGAAAATTCACCCCTCCACTTT
once	TRBV6-6	-	TRBJ1-1	CASKRRGDEAFF	TGTGCCAGCAAAAGGCGGGGAGATGAAGCTTTCTTT
once	TRBV7-9	TRBD2	TRBJ2-1	CASSSTLAGAFEQFF	TGTGCCAGCAGCTCGACCCTAGCGGGAGCTTTTGAGCAGTTCTTC
-	TRBV19	TRBD2	TRBJ2-1	CASSIASGIYYNEQFF	TGTGCCAGTAGTATCGCTAGCGGGATCTACTACAATGAGCAGTTCTTC
-	TRBV29-1	-	TRBJ1-1	CSANRARNTEAFF	TGCAGCGCAAACAGGGCGAGGAACACTGAAGCTTTCTTT
-	TRBV7-9	TRBD2	TRBJ2-2	CASSAGTSGTGELFF	TGTGCCAGCAGCGCAGGGACTAGCGGCACCGGGGAGCTGTTTTTT
-	TRBV3-1/TRBV3-2	TRBD2	TRBJ2-7	CASSQDLGTRTYEQYF	TGTGCCAGCAGCCAAGATCTGGGGACTAGAACCTACGAGCAGTACTTC
-	TRBV7-2	-	TRBJ1-6	CASSQGVGNSPLHF	TGTGCCAGCAGCCAAGGAGTGGGTAATTCACCCCTCCACTTT
once	TRBV9	TRBD1	TRBJ2-4	CASSTGERNIQYF	TGTGCCAGCAGCACAGGGGAACGAAACATTCAGTACTTC
-	TRBV7-9	-	TRBJ1-5	CASSLGDQPQHF	TGTGCCAGCAGCTTGGGAGATCAGCCCCAGCATTTT
-	TRBV6-5	-	TRBJ1-1	CASGAAGGRAFF	TGTGCCAGCGGGGCCGCCGGGGGAAGAGCTTTCTTT
-	TRBV19	-	TRBJ1-1	CASSARLSTEAFF	TGTGCCAGTAGTGCCCGTTTGAGCACTGAAGCTTTCTTT
once	TRBV7-2	-	TRBJ1-4	CASSPGGGGTNEKLFF	TGTGCCAGCAGCCCCGGTGGGGGAGGGACTAATGAAAAACTGTTTTTT